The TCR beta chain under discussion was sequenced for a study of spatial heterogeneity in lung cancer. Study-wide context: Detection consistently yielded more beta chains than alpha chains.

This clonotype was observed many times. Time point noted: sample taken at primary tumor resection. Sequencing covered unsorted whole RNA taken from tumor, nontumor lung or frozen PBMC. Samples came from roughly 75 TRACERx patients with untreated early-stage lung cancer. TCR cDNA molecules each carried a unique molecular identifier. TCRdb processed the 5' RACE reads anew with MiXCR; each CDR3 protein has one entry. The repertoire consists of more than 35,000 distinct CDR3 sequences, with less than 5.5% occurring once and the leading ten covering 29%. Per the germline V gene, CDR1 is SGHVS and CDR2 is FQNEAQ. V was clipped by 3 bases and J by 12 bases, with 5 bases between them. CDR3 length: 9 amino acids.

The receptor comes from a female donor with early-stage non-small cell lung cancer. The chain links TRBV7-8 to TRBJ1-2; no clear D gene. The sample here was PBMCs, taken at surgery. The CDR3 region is CASSFPHTF. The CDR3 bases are TGTGCCAGCAGCTTCCCGCACACCTTC.